This T cell receptor (beta chain) was identified in a study of control samples from healthy donors and cancer patients. Data came from immunoSEQ multiplex PCR; TCRdb stores just in-frame clones and leaves some out. This table holds more than 20,000 clones, roughly 85% found once. The CDR3 extends over 15 amino acids. Trimming left V 0 bases short and J 2 bases short, with 9 bases between. Germline CDR1 and CDR2: SGDLS and YYNGEE. The sequenced sample consisted of PBMCs. The sequence was obtained from a man in his fifties or sixties with head and neck cancer. V and J are TRBV9 and TRBJ2-1; perhaps TRBD1 as D (5 bases). The CDR3 loop is CASSVGRGTYNEQFF. DNA for the CDR3: TGTGCCAGCAGCGTAGGTAGGGGAACCTACAATGAGCAGTTCTTC. The entire variable domain, with the rest obtained from reference TRBV9 and TRBJ2-1, is as follows: DSGVTQTPKHLITATGQRVTLRCSPRSGDLSVYWYQQSLDQGLQFLIQYYNGEERAKGNILERFSAQQFPDLHSELNLSSLELGDSALYFCASSVGRGTYNEQFFGPGTRLTVL.